Presented here are 22 T cell receptor beta chains from one specimen sequenced in a study of quantifying T cell responses using KT2 cells. Study-level information: TCR alpha and beta constant-region primers primed reverse transcription of RNA.

A single-stranded UMI oligo with SP2 sequence was ligated to cDNA 3' ends. First-round PCR used 4 cycles and beta primers RC1.1 and RC1.2 covering TRBC1 and TRBC2. In TCRdb, the UMI-ligation and nested PCR reads were re-called with MiXCR into one record per CDR3 protein. The profile shows about 33,000 distinct CDR3 sequences, under 13% of them singletons. The specimen was PBMCs spiked with cells of the T cell clone KT2. The source is a human donor.

This clonotype has a handful of counts. This chain connects TRBV6-6 to TRBJ1-2; the D is unclear. Germline CDR1 is MNHNY and CDR2 is SVGAGI (reference sequence). CDR3 length: 13 amino acids. The V end lost 9 bases, the J end lost 0 bases, and 11 bases lay between the germline ends. As DNA, the CDR3 is TGTGCCAGTCGCCTGGACCCTAACTATGGCTACACCTTC. Its translation: CASRLDPNYGYTF.

This clonotype was seen more than once but under ten times. This chain links TRBV6-2 or TRBV6-3 with TRBJ1-1; 7 nucleotides line up with TRBD1. The CDR3 sequence is 19 residues long. Germline CDR1 MNHEY, CDR2 SVGEGT. After removal of 2 bases from V and 0 bases from J, the junction contained 15 bases not matched to a gene. The CDR3: CASSYGIRQGELMNTEAFF. CDR3 bases: TGTGCCAGCAGTTACGGGATACGACAGGGCGAGCTAATGAACACTGAAGCTTTCTTT.

The V and J genes are TRBV12-3 or TRBV12-4 and TRBJ2-5; a possible D gene is TRBD1 (5 bases). Trimming removed 6 bases from V and 5 bases from J, with 16 bases in between. CDR3 size: 14 residues. CDR3 sequence: CASREGVVGETQYF. For the CDR3, the DNA is TGTGCCAGCAGGGAAGGGGTGGTCGGGGAGACCCAGTACTTC.

Turning to this clonotype: A read error may account for a junction end that differs from germline. The rearrangement links TRBV7-9 to TRBJ1-1; weak D call: TRBD1 (6 bases). Per germline, CDR1 SEHNR and CDR2 FQNEAQ (reference sequence). The CDR3 contains 21 residues. CDR3 nucleotide sequence: TGTGCCAGCAGCTTATCTTTAGTAAGAGGTCCCGGGACATTAATGAACCCTGAAGCTTTCTTT. This encodes CASSLSLVRGPGTLMNPEAFF. Full variable domain (outside the CDR3, taken from reference TRBV7-9 and TRBJ1-1): DTGVSQNPRHKITKRGQNVTFRCDPISEHNRLYWYRQTLGQGPEFLTYFQNEAQLEKSRLLSDRFSAERPKGSFSTLEIQRTEQGDSAMYLCASSLSLVRGPGTLMNPEAFFGQGTRLTVV.

This clonotype has a handful of counts. The chain couples TRBV12-3 or TRBV12-4 to TRBJ1-5; D may be TRBD1 (6 bases). Trimming took 1 base from V and 2 from J, leaving 12 bases between them. The CDR3 is 16 amino acids. CDR3 nucleotide sequence: TGTGCCAGCAGTTTAGTGAGGGGGGTTGGCAATCAGCCCCAGCATTTT. It translates to CASSLVRGVGNQPQHF.

This chain joins TRBV27 and TRBJ2-1, with unresolved D. The CDR3 has 13 residues. V shed 2 bases and J shed 8 bases, with 10 bases lying between them. Per germline, CDR1 MNHEY and CDR2 SMNVEV (reference sequence). CDR3 DNA: TGTGCCAGCAGTTTACAATTAGTGGATGAGCAGTTCTTC. Amino acids: CASSLQLVDEQFF.

This clonotype has a count of ten or more. This CDR3 reads CASSLVLPGQAGQPQHF. The CDR3 coding sequence is TGTGCCAGCAGTTTAGTACTCCCGGGACAAGCAGGGCAGCCCCAGCATTTT. The chain couples TRBV12-3 or TRBV12-4 to TRBJ1-5; D is possibly TRBD1 (6 bases). The CDR3 is made up of 17 amino acids. V lost 1 base to trimming and J lost 7 bases, with 20 bases between them.

This clonotype was seen a single time. One end of the junction fails to match germline, which may point to a read error. V is TRBV6-6 and J is TRBJ1-5; D is undetermined. The CDR3 contains 14 residues. The germline CDR1 and CDR2 sequences are MNHNY and SVGAGI (reference sequence). CDR3: CASSNTDSNLPQHF. In nucleotides, the CDR3 is TGTGCCAGCAGTAACACAGATAGCAATCTGCCCCAGCATTTT.

This clonotype has a count of ten or more. The rearrangement joins TRBV4-2 to TRBJ1-1, with TRBD1 as a possible D gene (5 bases). The ends were cut back, 3 bases at V and 2 bases at J, with 10 bases in the middle. The CDR3 is made up of 14 amino acids. Per germline, CDR1 LGHNA and CDR2 YNFKEQ. Here the CDR3 reads CASSHEQVNTEAFF. The CDR3 region has the DNA TGTGCCAGCAGCCACGAACAGGTTAACACTGAAGCTTTCTTT.

This clonotype was seen repeatedly, ten times or more. The CDR3 loop reads CASSETGGFYEQYF. The CDR3, as DNA: TGTGCCAGCAGTGAGACAGGGGGATTTTACGAGCAGTACTTC. This rearrangement joins TRBV6-2 or TRBV6-3 to TRBJ2-7; 9 bases line up with TRBD1. The ends lost 5 bases at V and 4 bases at J; junction bases unmatched: 6. CDR3 length: 14 amino acids. Germline lookup yields CDR1 MNHEY and CDR2 SVGEGT.

This clonotype has more than one count but fewer than ten. This chain uses TRBV30 with TRBJ2-6, with a possible D match to TRBD2 (5 bases). The CDR3 spans 15 residues. In germline, CDR1 is GTSNPN, CDR2 SVGIG (reference sequence). Trimming took 0 bases from V and 0 from J, leaving 6 bases between them. The CDR3 coding sequence is TGTGCCTGGAGTGTCGGGGTCTCTGGGGCCAACGTCCTGACTTTC. This gives the protein CAWSVGVSGANVLTF.

This clonotype has ten or more counts. The rearrangement uses TRBV5-1 and TRBJ2-1; TRBD2 matches 12 bases. Germline CDR1 SGHRS, CDR2 YFSETQ. The CDR3 totals 16 residues. J was trimmed by 8 bases and V by 2 bases; bases with no gene match: 8. The CDR3 coding sequence is TGCGCCAGCAGCTTAGAATCGACTAGCGGGAGCGATGAGCAGTTCTTC. Translated, it gives CASSLESTSGSDEQFF. Filled out from reference TRBV5-1 and TRBJ2-1, the complete variable domain reads KAGVTQTPRYLIKTRGQQVTLSCSPISGHRSVSWYQQTPGQGLQFLFEYFSETQRNKGNFPGRFSGRQFSNSRSEMNVSTLELGDSALYLCASSLESTSGSDEQFFGPGTRLTVL.

There are many counts of this clonotype. The chain couples TRBV5-6 to TRBJ2-1; D gene uncertain. Germline CDR1 and CDR2: SGHDT and YYEEEE. The V gene lost 2 bases and the J gene lost 0 bases, with 6 bases spanning the gap. CDR3 length equals 14 residues. This CDR3 is CASSFRSSYNEQFF. CDR3 in DNA: TGTGCCAGCAGCTTCCGGAGCTCCTACAATGAGCAGTTCTTC.

This clonotype was counted only a few times. The chain couples TRBV13 to TRBJ2-6, with D perhaps matching TRBD2 (5 bases). Germline assignment: CDR1 PRHDT and CDR2 FYEKMQ (reference sequence). Trimming pared 3 bases from V and 0 bases from J, leaving 12 bases between. The CDR3 spans 17 residues. The CDR3 sequence: CASSFGVSSSGANVLTF. CDR3 nucleotide sequence: TGTGCCAGCAGCTTCGGGGTTTCAAGCTCTGGGGCCAACGTCCTGACTTTC.

This clonotype was detected once. The J gene is TRBJ1-5, the V gene TRBV10-3; D is perhaps TRBD1 (5 bases). The V end lost 4 bases, the J end lost 4 bases, and 17 bases lay between the germline ends. This CDR3 is built from 16 residues. Germline V gene lookup returns CDR1 ENHRY and CDR2 SYGVKD. The CDR3 DNA sequence: TGTGCCATCAGTGCGGGGGTCGGCCGGGAAAATCAGCCCCAGCATTTT. It specifies CAISAGVGRENQPQHF.

There are many counts of this clonotype. The chain joins TRBV12-3 or TRBV12-4 to TRBJ1-5; possible D gene TRBD1, 5 bases. The CDR3 extends over 15 amino acids. V shed 2 bases and J shed 0 bases, with 8 bases lying between them. The CDR3 coding sequence is TGTGCCAGCAGTTTACGAGGGGATAGCAATCAGCCCCAGCATTTT. It specifies CASSLRGDSNQPQHF.

The sample holds a few counts of this clonotype. This chain joins TRBV4-2 and TRBJ2-1, with 9 positions matching TRBD2. The V segment lost 0 bases and the J segment 0 bases; nucleotides outside the gene matches: 6. The V gene's germline CDR1 is LGHNA and CDR2 YNFKEQ. The CDR3 covers 18 residues. CDR3 in DNA: TGTGCCAGCAGCCAAGATCTCCGCGGGAGGGTCTCCTACAATGAGCAGTTCTTC. Its translation is CASSQDLRGRVSYNEQFF.

The chain recombines TRBV6-5 with TRBJ2-2; D is unresolved. Trimming removed 4 bases at V and 6 bases at J, with 15 bases between. The CDR3 is 15 amino acids. The germline V gene has CDR1 MNHEY and CDR2 SVGAGI. The CDR3 coding sequence is TGTGCCAGCAGTTTCCAGACGGGCGCGCCCGGGGAGCTGTTTTTT. Its protein is CASSFQTGAPGELFF.

The chain uses TRBV7-2 and TRBJ2-1, with 10 bases lining up with TRBD2. Germline trimming cut 1 base from V and 6 bases from J; bases unmatched to any gene: 6. The germline V gene encodes CDR1 SGHTA and CDR2 FQGNSA. This CDR3 comprises 16 residues. The CDR3 spells CASSLGASGSPNEQFF. For the CDR3, the DNA is TGTGCCAGCAGCTTAGGGGCTAGCGGGAGCCCCAATGAGCAGTTCTTC.

This clonotype was counted only a few times. V and J are TRBV20-1 and TRBJ1-4; D remains ambiguous. Germline-derived CDR1 and CDR2 are DFQATT and SNEGSKA (reference sequence). Trimming took 4 bases from V and 0 from J, leaving 15 bases between them. The CDR3 is 16 amino acids. The CDR3 is CSAIMARRATNEKLFF. CDR3 coding DNA: TGCAGTGCTATTATGGCCAGACGAGCAACTAATGAAAAACTGTTTTTT.

This clonotype was detected only a few times. The V gene is TRBV27, the J gene TRBJ1-1; 7 bases line up with TRBD1. CDR3 length: 15 amino acids. Germline assignment: CDR1 MNHEY and CDR2 SMNVEV (reference sequence). The J segment lost 10 bases and the V segment lost 5 bases, leaving 16 bases of the junction unmatched. In DNA, the CDR3 is TGTGCCAGCAGTAGTAAAACAGGGGATCGTCGGGCAGCTTTCTTT. Translation gives CASSSKTGDRRAAFF.

This clonotype showed up many times. The genes are TRBV5-6 and TRBJ1-5; unclear D gene. The CDR3 sequence is 15 residues long. Germline lookup yields CDR1 SGHDT and CDR2 YYEEEE. V gave up 1 base and J gave up 2 bases, with 10 bases separating them. The CDR3 DNA sequence: TGTGCCAGCAGCTTGTATGTGAGTGGCAATCAGCCCCAGCATTTT. The encoded protein is CASSLYVSGNQPQHF. The complete variable domain, with remaining parts taken from reference TRBV5-6 and TRBJ1-5, reads DAGVTQSPTHLIKTRGQQVTLRCSPKSGHDTVSWYQQALGQGPQFIFQYYEEEERQRGNFPDRFSGHQFPNYSSELNVNALLLGDSALYLCASSLYVSGNQPQHFGDGTRLSIL.